This T cell receptor beta chain comes out of a study of blood T cell repertoires in COVID-19 (dated by TCRdb to the early 2020s). Some background on the complete study: The collaborator samples originated in the United States, Italy and Spain and spanned the acute and convalescent phases of COVID-19. The material from the prospective study consisted of cDNA or gDNA derived from T cells, B-cell-depleted T cells, or PBMCs. The dataset comprised deeply sampled blood TCRbeta repertoires from subjects exposed to, actively infected with, or recovered from COVID-19. The repertoires were made available in a free public database intended to serve as a resource for research on the immune response to SARS-CoV-2. Samples came from the ongoing ImmuneRACE study (first 160 participants) plus 1,254 subjects from 6 global collaborators. Nearly every sample came with metadata listing a de-identified subject ID, COVID-19 status, age in years and sex. Where available, HLA class I and class II types were obtained from metadata supplied by the sample provider rather than from assay-based typing. Summary of the overall study and its limitations: How much clinical and demographic metadata was included differed by source and by participant, and the metadata was provided uncurated.

CDR1 and CDR2, per the germline V gene (reference sequence), are LNHDA and SQIVND. Reading from cysteine to phenylalanine, the CDR3 counts 14 amino acids. Only CDR3 DNA is held: 42 bases, read in frame from base 1. V and J lose 3 bases and 4 bases, and a span of 12 bases separates them. This clone has more than one count but fewer than ten. The target of this receptor is not known. No much larger clone exists at a distance of one base, and base qualities are not known. Collaborating institutions collected whole blood in K2EDTA tubes following their own protocols. Collaborator samples were shipped for TCRbeta analysis as frozen whole blood, isolated PBMCs, or DNA extracted from either sample type. TCRbeta CDR3 regions were amplified from genomic DNA using the immunoSEQ Assay, a bias-controlled multiplex PCR. In the authors' own workflow: The number of nucleated cells in each sample was estimated by amplification of reference gene primers within the assay. Sequence reads were collapsed and filtered to measure the absolute abundance of every unique TCRbeta CDR3 rearrangement. For each sample, productive Simpson clonality was calculated as the square root of Simpson's diversity index across productive rearrangements. TCRdb stores this immuneACCESS table with in-frame sequences only. Part of the clones is absent; in the studies checked, under half of the shortfall reflects unresolved V genes, and no reason is known for the rest. V and J calls plus clone size are reproduced from that table; the DNA served to infer D and trimming. The sample yields 37,000 or so clones; around 80% were counted once. The ten largest clones take up approximately 32% of the sample.

The source is a man in his sixties with acute or convalescent COVID-19. The sample was peripheral blood. The chain is made from TRBV19 and TRBJ2-5; a tentative D call is TRBD2 (6 bases match). The nucleotide sequence reads as follows: TGTGCCAGTAGTATCGGGGGAGCGGGAGAGACCCAGTACTTC. Its translation reads: CASSIGGAGETQYF.